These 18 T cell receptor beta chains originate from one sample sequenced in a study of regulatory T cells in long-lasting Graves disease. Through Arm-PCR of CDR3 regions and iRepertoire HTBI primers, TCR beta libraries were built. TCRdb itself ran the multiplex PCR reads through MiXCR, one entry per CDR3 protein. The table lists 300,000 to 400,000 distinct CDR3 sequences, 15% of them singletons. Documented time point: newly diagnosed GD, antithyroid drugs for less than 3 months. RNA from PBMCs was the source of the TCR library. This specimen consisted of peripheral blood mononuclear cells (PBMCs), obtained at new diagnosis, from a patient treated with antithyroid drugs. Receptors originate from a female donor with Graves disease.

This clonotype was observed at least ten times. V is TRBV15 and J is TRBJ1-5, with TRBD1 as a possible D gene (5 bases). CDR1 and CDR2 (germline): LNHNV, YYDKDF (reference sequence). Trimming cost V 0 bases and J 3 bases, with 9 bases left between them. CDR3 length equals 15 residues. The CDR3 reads CATSRDGTVNQPQHF. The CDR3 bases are TGTGCCACCAGCAGAGATGGGACGGTCAATCAGCCCCAGCATTTT.

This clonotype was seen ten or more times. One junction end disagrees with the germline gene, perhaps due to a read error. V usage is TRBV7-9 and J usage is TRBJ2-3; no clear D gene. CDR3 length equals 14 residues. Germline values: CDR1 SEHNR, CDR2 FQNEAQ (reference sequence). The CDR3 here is CASSIATRTDTQYF. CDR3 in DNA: TGTGCCAGCAGCATAGCTACGCGGACAGATACGCAGTATTTT.

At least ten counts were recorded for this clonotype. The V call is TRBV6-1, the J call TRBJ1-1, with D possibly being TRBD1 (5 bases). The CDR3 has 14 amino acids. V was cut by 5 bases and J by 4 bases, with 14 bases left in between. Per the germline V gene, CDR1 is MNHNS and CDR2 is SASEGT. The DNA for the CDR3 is TGTGCCAGCAGTCGCCTTTCAGGGAGCACTGAAGCTTTCTTT. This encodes CASSRLSGSTEAFF.

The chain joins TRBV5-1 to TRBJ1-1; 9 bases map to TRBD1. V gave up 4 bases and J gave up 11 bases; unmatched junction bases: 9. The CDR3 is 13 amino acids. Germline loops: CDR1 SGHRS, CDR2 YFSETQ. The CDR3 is CASSPGQGRAAFF. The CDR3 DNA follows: TGCGCCAGCAGCCCTGGACAGGGGCGGGCGGCTTTCTTT. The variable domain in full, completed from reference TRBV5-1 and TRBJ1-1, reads KAGVTQTPRYLIKTRGQQVTLSCSPISGHRSVSWYQQTPGQGLQFLFEYFSETQRNKGNFPGRFSGRQFSNSRSEMNVSTLELGDSALYLCASSPGQGRAAFFGQGTRLTVV.

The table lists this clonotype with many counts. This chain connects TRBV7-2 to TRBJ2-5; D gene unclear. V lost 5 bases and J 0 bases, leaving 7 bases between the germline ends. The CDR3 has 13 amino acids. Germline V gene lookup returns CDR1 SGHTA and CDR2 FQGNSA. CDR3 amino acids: CASSLGYQETQYF. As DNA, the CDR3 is TGTGCCAGCAGCCTGGGATACCAAGAGACCCAGTACTTC.

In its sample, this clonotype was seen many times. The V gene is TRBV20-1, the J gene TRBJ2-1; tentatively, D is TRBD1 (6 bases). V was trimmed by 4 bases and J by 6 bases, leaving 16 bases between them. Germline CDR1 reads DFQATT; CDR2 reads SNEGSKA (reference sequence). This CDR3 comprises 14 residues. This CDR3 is CSANRDNWGNEQFF. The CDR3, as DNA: TGCAGTGCTAACCGGGACAACTGGGGCAATGAGCAGTTCTTC.

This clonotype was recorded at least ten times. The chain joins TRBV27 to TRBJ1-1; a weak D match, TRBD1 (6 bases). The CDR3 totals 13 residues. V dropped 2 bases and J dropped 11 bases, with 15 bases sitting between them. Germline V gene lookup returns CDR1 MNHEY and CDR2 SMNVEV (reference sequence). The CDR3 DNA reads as TGTGCCAGCAGTTTAGAGGCGGGGGCCGAGGCTTTCTTT. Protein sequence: CASSLEAGAEAFF.

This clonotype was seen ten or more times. The CDR3 nucleotides are TGTGCCAGCAGTCCATCCAGTTCTAGCGGGAGGGCCCACGAGCAGTACTTC. This codes for CASSPSSSSGRAHEQYF. This chain joins TRBV28 and TRBJ2-7; 12 nucleotides align to TRBD2. The germline V gene has CDR1 MDHEN and CDR2 SYDVKM. J was trimmed by 5 bases and V by 5 bases; bases with no gene match: 13. This CDR3 region has 17 residues.

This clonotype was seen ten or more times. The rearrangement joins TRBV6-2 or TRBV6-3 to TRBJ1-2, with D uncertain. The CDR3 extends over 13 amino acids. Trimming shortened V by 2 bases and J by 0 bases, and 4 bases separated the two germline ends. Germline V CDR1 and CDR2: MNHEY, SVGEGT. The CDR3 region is CASSYTPNYGYTF. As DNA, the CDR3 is TGTGCCAGCAGTTACACACCTAACTATGGCTACACCTTC.

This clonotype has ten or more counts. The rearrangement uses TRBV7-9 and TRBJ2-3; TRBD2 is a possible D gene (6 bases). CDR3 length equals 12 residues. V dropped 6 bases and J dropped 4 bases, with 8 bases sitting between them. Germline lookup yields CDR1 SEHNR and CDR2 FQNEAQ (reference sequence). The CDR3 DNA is TGTGCCAGCAGTCGGGACTCAGATACGCAGTATTTT. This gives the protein CASSRDSDTQYF.

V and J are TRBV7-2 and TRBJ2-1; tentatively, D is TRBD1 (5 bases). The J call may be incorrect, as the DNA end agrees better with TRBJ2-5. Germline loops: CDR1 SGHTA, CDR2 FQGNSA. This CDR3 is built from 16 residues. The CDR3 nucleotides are TGTGCCAGCAGCTTAGCGAGGCCGACAGTTCAAGAGACCCAGTACTTC. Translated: CASSLARPTVQETQYF.

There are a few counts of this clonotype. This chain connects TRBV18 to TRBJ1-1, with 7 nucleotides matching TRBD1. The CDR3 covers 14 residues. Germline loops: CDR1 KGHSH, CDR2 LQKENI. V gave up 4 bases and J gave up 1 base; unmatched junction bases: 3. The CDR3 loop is CASSRDSSNTEAFF. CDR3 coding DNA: TGTGCCAGCTCACGGGACAGCTCGAACACTGAAGCTTTCTTT.

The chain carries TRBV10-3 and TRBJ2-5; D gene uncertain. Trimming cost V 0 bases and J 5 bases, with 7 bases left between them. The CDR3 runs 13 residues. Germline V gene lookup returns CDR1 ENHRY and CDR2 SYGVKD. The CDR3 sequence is CAISESVGETQYF. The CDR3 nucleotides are TGTGCCATCAGTGAGTCAGTCGGGGAGACCCAGTACTTC.

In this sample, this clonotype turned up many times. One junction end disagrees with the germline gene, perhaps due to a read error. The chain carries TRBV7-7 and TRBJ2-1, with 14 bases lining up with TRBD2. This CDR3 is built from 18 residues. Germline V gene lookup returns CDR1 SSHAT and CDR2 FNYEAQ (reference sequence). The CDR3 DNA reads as TGTGCTAGCAGCTTGGGACTAGCGGGGGAATCCTCCTACAATGAGCAGTTCTTC. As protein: CASSLGLAGESSYNEQFF. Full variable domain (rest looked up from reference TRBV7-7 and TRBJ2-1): GAGVSQSPRYKVTKRGQDVTLRCDPISSHATLYWYQQALGQGPEFLTYFNYEAQPDKSGLPSDRFSAERPEGSISTLTIQRTEQRDSAMYRCASSLGLAGESSYNEQFFGPGTRLTVL.

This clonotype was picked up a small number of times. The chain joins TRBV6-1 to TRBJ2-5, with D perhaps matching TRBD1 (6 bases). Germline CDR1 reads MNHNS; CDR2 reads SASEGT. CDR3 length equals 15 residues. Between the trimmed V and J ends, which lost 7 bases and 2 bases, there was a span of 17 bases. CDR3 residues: CASTPPLTGQETQYF. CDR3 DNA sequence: TGTGCCAGCACCCCACCTCTGACAGGTCAAGAGACCCAGTACTTC.

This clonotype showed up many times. CDR3 amino acids: CSARPIGGAGQPQHF. In DNA, the CDR3 is TGCAGTGCTAGACCCATCGGGGGGGCTGGTCAGCCCCAGCATTTT. The V gene is TRBV20-1, the J gene TRBJ1-5; tentatively, D is TRBD1 (6 bases). Germline V gene lookup returns CDR1 DFQATT and CDR2 SNEGSKA (reference sequence). V lost 2 bases and J lost 6, with 17 bases in between. There are 15 residues in the CDR3.

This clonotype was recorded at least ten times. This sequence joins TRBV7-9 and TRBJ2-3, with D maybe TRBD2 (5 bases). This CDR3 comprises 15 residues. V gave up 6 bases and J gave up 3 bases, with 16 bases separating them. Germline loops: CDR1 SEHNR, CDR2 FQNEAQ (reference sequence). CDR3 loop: CASSPTGRGTDTQYF. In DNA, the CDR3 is TGTGCCAGCAGTCCTACGGGCCGAGGGACAGATACGCAGTATTTT.

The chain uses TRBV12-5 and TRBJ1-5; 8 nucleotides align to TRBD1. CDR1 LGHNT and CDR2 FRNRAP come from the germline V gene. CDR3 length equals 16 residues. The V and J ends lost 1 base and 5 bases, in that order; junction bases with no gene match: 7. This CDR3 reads CASGLARQGYDQPQHF. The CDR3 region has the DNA TGTGCTAGTGGTTTGGCGAGACAGGGGTACGATCAGCCCCAGCATTTT.